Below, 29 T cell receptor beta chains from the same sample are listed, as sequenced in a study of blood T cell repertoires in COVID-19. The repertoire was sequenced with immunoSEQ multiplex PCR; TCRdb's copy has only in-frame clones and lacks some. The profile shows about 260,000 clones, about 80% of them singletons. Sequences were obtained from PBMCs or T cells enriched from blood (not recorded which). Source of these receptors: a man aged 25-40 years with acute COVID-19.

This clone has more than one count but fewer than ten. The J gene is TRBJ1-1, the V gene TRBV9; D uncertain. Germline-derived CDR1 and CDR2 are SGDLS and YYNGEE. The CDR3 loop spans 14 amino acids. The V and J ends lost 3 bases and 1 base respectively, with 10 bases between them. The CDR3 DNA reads TGTGCCAGCAGCGAATTCGACAAGAACACTGAAGCTTTCTTT. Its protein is CASSEFDKNTEAFF.

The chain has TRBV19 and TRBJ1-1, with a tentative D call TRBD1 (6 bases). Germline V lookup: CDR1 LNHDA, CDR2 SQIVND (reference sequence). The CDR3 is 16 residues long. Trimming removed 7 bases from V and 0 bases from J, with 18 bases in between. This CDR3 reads CASKFQGKGMNTEAFF. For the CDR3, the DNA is TGTGCCAGTAAATTTCAGGGGAAAGGGATGAACACTGAAGCTTTCTTT.

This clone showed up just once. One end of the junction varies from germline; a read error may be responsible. The CDR3 region has the DNA TGTGCCAGCCGCTTTGGGGGAGGAGATACGCAGTATTTT. The encoded protein is CASRFGGGDTQYF. The chain combines TRBV11-1 with TRBJ2-3; D possibly corresponds to TRBD2 (6 bases). This CDR3 has 13 residues. Germline lookup yields CDR1 SGHAT and CDR2 FQDESV (reference sequence). The entire variable domain, with the rest obtained from reference TRBV11-1 and TRBJ2-3, is as follows: EAEVAQSPRYKITEKSQAVAFWCDPISGHATLYWYRQILGQGPELLVQFQDESVVDDSQLPKDRFSAERLKGVDSTLKIQPAELGDSAMYLCASRFGGGDTQYFGPGTRLTVL.

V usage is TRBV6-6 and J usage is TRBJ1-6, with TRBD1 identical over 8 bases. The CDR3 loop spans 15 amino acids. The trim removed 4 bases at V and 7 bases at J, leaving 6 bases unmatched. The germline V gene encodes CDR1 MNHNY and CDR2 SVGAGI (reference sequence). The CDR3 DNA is TGTGCCAGCAGTTCGACAGGGGAGGCAAATTCACCCCTCCACTTT. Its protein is CASSSTGEANSPLHF.

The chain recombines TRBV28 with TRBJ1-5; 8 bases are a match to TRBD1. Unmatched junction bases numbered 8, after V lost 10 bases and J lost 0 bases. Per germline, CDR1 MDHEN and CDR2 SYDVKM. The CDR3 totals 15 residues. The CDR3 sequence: CATLNRGSSNQPQHF. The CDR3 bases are TGTGCCACCCTGAACAGGGGGAGTAGCAATCAGCCCCAGCATTTT. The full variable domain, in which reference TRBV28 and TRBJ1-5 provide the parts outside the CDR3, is DVKVTQSSRYLVKRTGEKVFLECVQDMDHENMFWYRQDPGLGLRLIYFSYDVKMKEKGDIPEGYSVSREKKERFSLILESASTNQTSMYLCATLNRGSSNQPQHFGDGTRLSIL.

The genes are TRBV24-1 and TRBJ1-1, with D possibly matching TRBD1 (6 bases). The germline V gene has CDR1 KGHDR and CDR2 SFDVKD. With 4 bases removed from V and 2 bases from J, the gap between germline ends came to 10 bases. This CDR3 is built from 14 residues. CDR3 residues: CATSEPGTNTEAFF. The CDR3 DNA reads TGTGCCACCAGTGAACCCGGGACAAACACTGAAGCTTTCTTT.

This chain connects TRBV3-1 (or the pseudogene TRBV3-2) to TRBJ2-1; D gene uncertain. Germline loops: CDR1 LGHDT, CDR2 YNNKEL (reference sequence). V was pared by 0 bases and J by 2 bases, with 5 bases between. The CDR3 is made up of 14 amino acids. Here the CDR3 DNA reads TGTGCCAGCAGCCAAGAGGGCGCCTACAATGAGCAGTTCTTC. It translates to CASSQEGAYNEQFF.

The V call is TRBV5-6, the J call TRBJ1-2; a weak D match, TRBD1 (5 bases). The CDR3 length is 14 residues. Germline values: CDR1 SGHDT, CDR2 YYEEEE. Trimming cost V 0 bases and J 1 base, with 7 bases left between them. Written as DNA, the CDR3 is TGTGCCAGCAGCTTGGCGACAGTTAACTATGGCTACACCTTC. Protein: CASSLATVNYGYTF.

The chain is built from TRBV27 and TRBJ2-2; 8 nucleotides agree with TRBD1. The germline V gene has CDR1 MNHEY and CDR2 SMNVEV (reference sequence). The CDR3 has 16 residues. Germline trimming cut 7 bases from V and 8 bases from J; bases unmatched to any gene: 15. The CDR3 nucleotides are TGTGCCAGCAACCTTATGGACAGGGCAGTCCTGGGGGAGCTGTTTTTT. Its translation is CASNLMDRAVLGELFF.

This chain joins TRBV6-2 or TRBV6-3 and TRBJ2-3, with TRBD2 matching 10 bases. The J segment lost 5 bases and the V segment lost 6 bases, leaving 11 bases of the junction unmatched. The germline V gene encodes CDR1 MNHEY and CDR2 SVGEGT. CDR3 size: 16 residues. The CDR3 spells CASSRMGAGGIDTQYF. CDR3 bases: TGTGCCAGCAGCCGCATGGGAGCGGGGGGGATAGATACGCAGTATTTT.

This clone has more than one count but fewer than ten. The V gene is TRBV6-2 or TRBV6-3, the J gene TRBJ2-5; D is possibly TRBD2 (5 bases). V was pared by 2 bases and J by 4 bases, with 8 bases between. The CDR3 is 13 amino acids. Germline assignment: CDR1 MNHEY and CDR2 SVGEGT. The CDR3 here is CASSYRETETQYF. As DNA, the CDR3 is TGTGCCAGCAGTTACAGGGAGACAGAGACCCAGTACTTC.

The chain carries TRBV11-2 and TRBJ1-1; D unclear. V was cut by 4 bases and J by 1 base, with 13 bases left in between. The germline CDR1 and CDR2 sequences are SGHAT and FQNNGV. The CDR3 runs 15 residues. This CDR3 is CASSSNLVGNTEAFF. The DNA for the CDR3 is TGTGCCAGCAGCTCAAATCTAGTGGGGAACACTGAAGCTTTCTTT. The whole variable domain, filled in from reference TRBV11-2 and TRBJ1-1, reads EAGVAQSPRYKIIEKRQSVAFWCNPISGHATLYWYQQILGQGPKLLIQFQNNGVVDDSQLPKDRFSAERLKGVDSTLKIQPAKLEDSAVYLCASSSNLVGNTEAFFGQGTRLTVV.

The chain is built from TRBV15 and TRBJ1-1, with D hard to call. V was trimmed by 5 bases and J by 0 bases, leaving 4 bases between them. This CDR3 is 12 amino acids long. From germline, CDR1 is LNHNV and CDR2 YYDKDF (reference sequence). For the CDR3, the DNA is TGTGCCACCAGCGTAATGAACACTGAAGCTTTCTTT. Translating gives CATSVMNTEAFF. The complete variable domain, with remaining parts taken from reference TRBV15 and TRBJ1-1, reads DAMVIQNPRYQVTQFGKPVTLSCSQTLNHNVMYWYQQKSSQAPKLLFHYYDKDFNNEADTPDNFQSRRPNTSFCFLDIRSPGLGDTAMYLCATSVMNTEAFFGQGTRLTVV.

In nucleotides, the CDR3 is TGCGCCAGCAGCCAGTTAGACAGGGAAACATACGAGCAGTACGTC. This codes for CASSQLDRETYEQYV. The chain has TRBV4-1 and TRBJ2-7, with 7 positions matching TRBD1. After removal of 3 bases from V and 4 bases from J, the junction contained 9 bases not matched to a gene. The germline V gene encodes CDR1 MGHRA and CDR2 YSYEKL. The length of the CDR3 is 15 residues.

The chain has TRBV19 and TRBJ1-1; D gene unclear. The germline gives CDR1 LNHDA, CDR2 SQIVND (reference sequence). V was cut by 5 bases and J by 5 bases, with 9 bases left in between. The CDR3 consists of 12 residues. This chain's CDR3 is CASSWAGTEAFF. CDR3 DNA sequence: TGTGCCAGTAGTTGGGCGGGGACTGAAGCTTTCTTT.

The CDR3: CSVNPGTQDTEAFF. As DNA, the CDR3 is TGCAGCGTCAATCCTGGGACACAAGACACTGAAGCTTTCTTT. V and J are TRBV29-1 and TRBJ1-1; D is perhaps TRBD1 (6 bases). Germline loops: CDR1 SQVTM, CDR2 ANQGSEA. This CDR3 contains 14 residues. Trimming pared 6 bases from V and 3 bases from J, leaving 17 bases between.

CDR3 sequence reads: CATSDLREGRPGQETQYF. The CDR3 DNA is TGTGCCACCAGTGATTTGAGGGAGGGGCGCCCTGGACAAGAGACCCAGTACTTC. The chain recombines TRBV24-1 with TRBJ2-5; 7 bases map to TRBD2. Trimming took 0 bases from V and 2 from J; bases not matched to a gene: 11. From germline, CDR1 is KGHDR and CDR2 SFDVKD. This CDR3 is 18 amino acids long.

DNA for the CDR3: TGTGCCAGTGGCTCGGGAGGTGGGAGAGATCCCCAGCATTTT. It encodes CASGSGGGRDPQHF. The rearrangement uses TRBV19 and TRBJ1-5; D gene uncertain. Trimming shortened V by 8 bases and J by 10 bases, and 21 bases separated the two germline ends. CDR1 and CDR2 (germline): LNHDA, SQIVND (reference sequence). CDR3 length: 14 residues. Drawing the rest from reference TRBV19 and TRBJ1-5, the complete variable domain is DGGITQSPKYLFRKEGQNVTLSCEQNLNHDAMYWYRQDPGQGLRLIYYSQIVNDFQKGDIAEGYSVSREKKESFPLTVTSAQKNPTAFYLCASGSGGGRDPQHFGDGTRLSIL.

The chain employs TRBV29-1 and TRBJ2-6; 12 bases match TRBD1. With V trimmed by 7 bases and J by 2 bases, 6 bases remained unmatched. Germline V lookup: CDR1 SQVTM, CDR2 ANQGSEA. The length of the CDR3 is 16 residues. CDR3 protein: CSARGQGAPGANVLTF. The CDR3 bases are TGCAGCGCTAGGGGACAGGGGGCGCCTGGGGCCAACGTCCTGACTTTC.

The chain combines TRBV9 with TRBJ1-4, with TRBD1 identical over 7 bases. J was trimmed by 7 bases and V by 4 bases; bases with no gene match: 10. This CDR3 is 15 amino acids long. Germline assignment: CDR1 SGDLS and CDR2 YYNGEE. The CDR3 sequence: CASSLGQSAFEKLFF. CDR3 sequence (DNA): TGTGCCAGCAGCTTGGGACAGAGCGCATTTGAAAAACTGTTTTTT.

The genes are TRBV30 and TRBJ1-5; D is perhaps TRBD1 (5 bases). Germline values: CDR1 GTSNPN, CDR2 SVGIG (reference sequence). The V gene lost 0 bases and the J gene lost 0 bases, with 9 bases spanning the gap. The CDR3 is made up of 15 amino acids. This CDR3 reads CAWSVGEGSNQPQHF. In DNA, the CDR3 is TGTGCCTGGAGTGTAGGGGAGGGTAGCAATCAGCCCCAGCATTTT.

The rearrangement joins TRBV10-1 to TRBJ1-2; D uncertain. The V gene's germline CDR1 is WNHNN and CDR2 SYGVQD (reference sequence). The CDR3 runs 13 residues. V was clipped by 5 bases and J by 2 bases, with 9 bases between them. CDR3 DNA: TGCGCCAGCAGTCCCGACAAGAACTATGGCTACACCTTC. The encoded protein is CASSPDKNYGYTF.

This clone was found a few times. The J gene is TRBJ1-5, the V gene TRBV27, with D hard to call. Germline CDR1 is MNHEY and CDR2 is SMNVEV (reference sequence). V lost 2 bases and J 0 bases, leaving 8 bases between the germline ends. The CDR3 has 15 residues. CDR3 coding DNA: TGTGCCAGCAGTTTAAATCTGTATAGCAATCAGCCCCAGCATTTT. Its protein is CASSLNLYSNQPQHF.

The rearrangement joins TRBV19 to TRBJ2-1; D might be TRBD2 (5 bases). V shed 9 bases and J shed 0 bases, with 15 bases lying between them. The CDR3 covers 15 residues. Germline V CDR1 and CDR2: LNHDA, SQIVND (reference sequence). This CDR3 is CASTTRADSYNEQFF. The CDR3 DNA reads TGTGCCAGCACGACGCGGGCAGACTCCTACAATGAGCAGTTCTTC.

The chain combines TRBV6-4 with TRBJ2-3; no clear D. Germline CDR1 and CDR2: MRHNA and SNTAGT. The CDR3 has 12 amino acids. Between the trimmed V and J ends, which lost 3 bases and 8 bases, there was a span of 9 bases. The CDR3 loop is CASSDMSGTQYF. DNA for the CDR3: TGTGCCAGCAGTGATATGTCGGGTACGCAGTATTTT.

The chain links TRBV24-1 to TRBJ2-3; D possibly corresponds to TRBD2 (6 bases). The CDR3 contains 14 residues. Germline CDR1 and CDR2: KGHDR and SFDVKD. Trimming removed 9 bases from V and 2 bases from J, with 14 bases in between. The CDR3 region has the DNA TGTGCCACCCCCGCCGCGGGGAACACAGATACGCAGTATTTT. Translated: CATPAAGNTDTQYF.

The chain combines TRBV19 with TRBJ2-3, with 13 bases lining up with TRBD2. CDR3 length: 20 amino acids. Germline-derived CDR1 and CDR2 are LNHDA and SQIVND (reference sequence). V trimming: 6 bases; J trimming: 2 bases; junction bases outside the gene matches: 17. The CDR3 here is CASRPGTSGEASKYTDTQYF. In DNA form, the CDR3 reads TGTGCCAGTAGGCCCGGGACTAGCGGGGAAGCCTCAAAGTACACAGATACGCAGTATTTT.

CDR3 coding DNA: TGTGCCAGCAGTGACTCGACAGGGGGAGCGAATGGCTACACCTTC. Translated: CASSDSTGGANGYTF. The rearrangement uses TRBV6-4 and TRBJ1-2; 9 bases are a match to TRBD1. Losses at the gene ends were 0 bases for V and 6 bases for J; bases not matched to a gene: 5. Germline V gene data show CDR1 as MRHNA and CDR2 as SNTAGT. The CDR3 loop spans 15 amino acids.

The CDR3 DNA is TGTGCCAGCAGCATCGATAGCGGGGGGAAGGATACGCAGTATTTT. Protein product: CASSIDSGGKDTQYF. The chain is built from TRBV5-4 and TRBJ2-3; TRBD2 aligns across 10 bases. The junction had 8 bases not matched to a gene; V was cut back by 4 bases and J by 6 bases. The CDR3 runs to 15 residues. Germline loops: CDR1 SGHNT, CDR2 YYREEE (reference sequence).